Below, 26 T cell receptor beta chains from the same sample are listed, as sequenced in a study of blood T cell repertoires in COVID-19. Clones were sequenced by immunoSEQ multiplex PCR, and TCRdb holds only the in-frame ones, with some missing. Here the sample spans 250,000 or so clones, over 80% being singletons. Sequenced: peripheral blood. Receptors were obtained from a woman between 40 and 50 years old who had recovered from COVID-19.

The chain combines TRBV7-2 with TRBJ2-7, with 8 bases that match TRBD1. V was pared by 0 bases and J by 6 bases, with 7 bases of the junction left unmatched. The CDR3 consists of 15 residues. CDR1 is SGHTA, CDR2 FQGNSA, per germline. The CDR3 region has the DNA TGTGCCAGCAGCTTAGCATCCGGACAGGGAACCGAGCAGTACTTC. Translating it yields CASSLASGQGTEQYF.

V usage is TRBV9 and J usage is TRBJ2-5; no definite D call. Germline V lookup: CDR1 SGDLS, CDR2 YYNGEE. The CDR3 loop spans 14 amino acids. Trimming took 0 bases from V and 2 from J, leaving 8 bases between them. The DNA of the CDR3 is TGTGCCAGCAGCGTAGGACTCCAACAAGAGACCCAGTACTTC. Translation gives CASSVGLQQETQYF.

The sample holds many counts of this clone. The rearrangement links TRBV29-1 to TRBJ1-3, with D unresolved. This CDR3 region has 11 residues. V shed 7 bases and J shed 4 bases, with 8 bases lying between them. Germline V gives CDR1 SQVTM, CDR2 ANQGSEA. Here the CDR3 DNA reads TGCAGCGGCCTCAGAGGAAACACCATATATTTT. Its translation is CSGLRGNTIYF.

The chain joins TRBV29-1 to TRBJ2-7; 7 nucleotides agree with TRBD2. Germline trimming cut 4 bases from V and 0 bases from J; bases unmatched to any gene: 3. Germline V gives CDR1 SQVTM, CDR2 ANQGSEA. The CDR3 consists of 13 residues. The CDR3 sequence: CSVVRGSSYEQYF. The DNA of the CDR3 is TGCAGCGTTGTGCGGGGGAGCTCCTACGAGCAGTACTTC.

V usage is TRBV6-4 and J usage is TRBJ2-2; 8 nucleotides agree with TRBD1. This CDR3 region has 14 residues. Trimming cost V 5 bases and J 5 bases; bases outside gene matches: 4. The V gene's germline CDR1 is MRHNA and CDR2 SNTAGT. The CDR3, as DNA: TGTGCCAGCAGTCGGCAGGGGGCTACCGGGGAGCTGTTTTTT. Its translation is CASSRQGATGELFF.

This clone was seen a single time. The rearrangement joins TRBV5-4 to TRBJ2-2, with TRBD1 matching 7 bases. Germline V gene sequence: CDR1 SGHNT, CDR2 YYREEE (reference sequence). The CDR3 extends over 14 amino acids. The ends lost 4 bases at V and 6 bases at J; junction bases unmatched: 6. As DNA, the CDR3 is TGTGCCAGCAGCGCACAGGGGTGGGCCGGGGAGCTGTTTTTT. Protein: CASSAQGWAGELFF.

The rearrangement uses TRBV11-2 and TRBJ2-7; 12 positions agree with TRBD1. The CDR3 length is 14 residues. Germline values: CDR1 SGHAT, CDR2 FQNNGV. Trimming cost V 5 bases and J 6 bases; bases outside gene matches: 5. CDR3 in amino acids: CASSPGTGGPEQYF. CDR3 DNA: TGTGCCAGCAGCCCTGGGACAGGGGGCCCCGAGCAGTACTTC.

The chain carries TRBV5-1 and TRBJ1-3; D remains ambiguous. Germline CDR1 and CDR2: SGHRS and YFSETQ. The CDR3 loop spans 13 amino acids. Trimming stripped 4 bases from V and 6 bases from J, with 11 bases between. The CDR3 region is CASSPEVENTIYF. The DNA of the CDR3 is TGCGCCAGCAGCCCGGAGGTTGAAAACACCATATATTTT.

The chain uses TRBV5-1 and TRBJ1-6, with D perhaps matching TRBD1 (5 bases). CDR3 length: 17 amino acids. Germline CDR1 SGHRS, CDR2 YFSETQ. Trimming pared 2 bases from V and 0 bases from J, leaving 12 bases between. The CDR3 here is CASSFFQGSSYNSPLHF. The CDR3 nucleotides are TGCGCCAGCAGCTTTTTCCAGGGAAGCTCCTATAATTCACCCCTCCACTTT.

J is TRBJ1-5 and V is TRBV11-3, with 8 positions matching TRBD1. V lost 5 bases and J lost 6; bases outside the gene matches: 12. The CDR3 length is 16 residues. Germline V CDR1 and CDR2: SGHNT, YENEEA. CDR3 loop: CASSRPQGARVQPQHF. The CDR3 bases are TGTGCCAGCAGCCGCCCTCAGGGGGCGCGGGTTCAGCCCCAGCATTTT.

This clone showed up just once. This chain links TRBV28 with TRBJ2-1, with 7 bases aligning to TRBD2. V gave up 4 bases and J gave up 0 bases; unmatched junction bases: 12. Germline V lookup: CDR1 MDHEN, CDR2 SYDVKM. The CDR3 runs to 18 residues. CDR3 protein: CASSSSWAGVSSYNEQFF. In nucleotides, the CDR3 is TGTGCCAGCAGTTCCTCCTGGGCGGGAGTCAGCTCCTACAATGAGCAGTTCTTC.

V gene TRBV20-1 combines with J gene TRBJ2-1; 11 bases agree with TRBD2. Germline V gives CDR1 DFQATT, CDR2 SNEGSKA (reference sequence). The V segment lost 3 bases and the J segment 12 bases; nucleotides outside the gene matches: 7. CDR3 length equals 13 residues. As DNA, the CDR3 is TGCAGTGCTAGTAGCGGGGGGGTATCCGTGCAGTTCTTC. Residues: CSASSGGVSVQFF.

This sequence joins TRBV27 and TRBJ1-5; unclear D gene. The CDR3 has 15 residues. Between the trimmed V and J ends, which lost 5 bases and 0 bases, there was a span of 11 bases. Germline V gene data show CDR1 as MNHEY and CDR2 as SMNVEV (reference sequence). DNA of the CDR3: TGTGCCAGCAGTAGCTTGGTTCATAGCAATCAGCCCCAGCATTTT. Translated, it gives CASSSLVHSNQPQHF.

This clone was counted a few times. The rearrangement uses TRBV20-1 and TRBJ2-1; the match to TRBD1 covers 7 bases. From germline, CDR1 is DFQATT and CDR2 SNEGSKA (reference sequence). The CDR3 loop spans 15 amino acids. V lost 3 bases, J lost 5 bases, and 10 bases stayed unmatched. CDR3 region: CSASPRQGVDNEQFF. CDR3 nucleotide sequence: TGCAGTGCTAGTCCCCGACAGGGTGTGGACAATGAGCAGTTCTTC.

This clone was detected only once. This chain joins TRBV3-1 (or the pseudogene TRBV3-2) and TRBJ1-1; TRBD1 is a possible D gene (5 bases). The CDR3 covers 16 residues. Germline loops: CDR1 LGHDT, CDR2 YNNKEL (reference sequence). Trimming stripped 0 bases from V and 4 bases from J, with 15 bases between. The CDR3 DNA reads TGTGCCAGCAGCCAAGATGGCGGCAGGAGGGGCACTGAAGCTTTCTTT. It is translated as CASSQDGGRRGTEAFF.

The rearrangement uses TRBV7-2 and TRBJ2-7; tentative D call: TRBD1 (5 bases). Germline V lookup: CDR1 SGHTA, CDR2 FQGNSA. V lost 4 bases and J 0 bases, leaving 19 bases between the germline ends. The CDR3 is 17 residues long. The CDR3 DNA reads TGTGCCAGCAGCTCCCGGGTATGGCAGGACAACTCCTACGAGCAGTACTTC. Translating it yields CASSSRVWQDNSYEQYF.

This clone has only a few counts. V usage is TRBV10-3 and J usage is TRBJ1-6; 7 positions match TRBD1. Trimming cost V 7 bases and J 7 bases; bases outside gene matches: 4. There are 13 residues in the CDR3. Germline CDR1 is ENHRY and CDR2 is SYGVKD. For the CDR3, the DNA is TGTGCCATCACCGAGACAGGGAATTCACCCCTCCACTTT. Amino acids: CAITETGNSPLHF.

The chain combines TRBV7-9 with TRBJ2-2; 9 positions match TRBD2. Germline assignment: CDR1 SEHNR and CDR2 FQNEAQ (reference sequence). Trimming took 5 bases from V and 6 from J; bases not matched to a gene: 4. CDR3 length: 14 amino acids. The CDR3 sequence: CASSPGTSSGELFF. CDR3 DNA: TGTGCCAGCAGCCCAGGGACTAGCTCCGGGGAGCTGTTTTTT.

The chain employs TRBV6-5 and TRBJ2-7, with 9 bases aligning to TRBD1. CDR1 is MNHEY and CDR2 is SVGAGI in the germline V gene. The CDR3 extends over 15 amino acids. The V segment lost 2 bases and the J segment 7 bases; nucleotides outside the gene matches: 9. CDR3: CASSYGTGKTGEQYF. The DNA for the CDR3 is TGTGCCAGCAGTTACGGGACAGGGAAAACGGGGGAGCAGTACTTC.

The gene calls are TRBV29-1 and TRBJ2-2, with 7 bases aligning to TRBD1. V lost 4 bases to trimming and J lost 0 bases; unmatched junction nucleotides: 2. Germline-derived CDR1 and CDR2 are SQVTM and ANQGSEA. The CDR3 totals 14 residues. The CDR3 DNA is TGCAGCGTTGGCAGGGGGACGAACACCGGGGAGCTGTTTTTT. As protein: CSVGRGTNTGELFF.

The rearrangement joins TRBV4-1 to TRBJ1-5, with D unresolved. CDR1 is MGHRA, CDR2 YSYEKL, per germline. The CDR3 runs 13 residues. V shed 0 bases and J shed 5 bases, with 5 bases lying between them. This CDR3 is CASSQDSYQPQHF. CDR3 DNA sequence: TGCGCCAGCAGCCAAGACAGTTATCAGCCCCAGCATTTT.

This chain joins TRBV5-8 and TRBJ1-4; D unclear. Trimming took 2 bases from V and 3 from J, leaving 11 bases between them. CDR1 SGHTS and CDR2 YDEGEE come from the germline V gene. This CDR3 is 15 amino acids long. Here the CDR3 DNA reads TGTGCCAGCAGCTTTTATGGCGCGGCTAATGAAAAACTGTTTTTT. Protein product: CASSFYGAANEKLFF. The variable domain in full, with the rest retrieved from reference TRBV5-8 and TRBJ1-4, is EAGVTQSPTHLIKTRGQQATLRCSPISGHTSVYWYQQALGLGLQFLLWYDEGEERNRGNFPPRFSGRQFPNYSSELNVNALELEDSALYLCASSFYGAANEKLFFGSGTQLSVL.

This chain connects TRBV7-9 to TRBJ1-2, with 9 nucleotides matching TRBD1. From germline, CDR1 is SEHNR and CDR2 FQNEAQ (reference sequence). The CDR3 runs to 13 residues. V dropped 5 bases and J dropped 8; count of bases not matched to a gene: 6. The CDR3 region has the DNA TGTGCCAGCAGCCGGGACAGGGTTGAGGGCTACACCTTC. The encoded protein is CASSRDRVEGYTF.

This chain links TRBV2 with TRBJ2-3; unclear D gene. Germline CDR1 and CDR2: SNHLY and FYNNEI. This CDR3 contains 16 residues. V was clipped by 5 bases and J by 2 bases, with 17 bases between them. The CDR3 DNA reads TGTGCCAGCAGTCAATCTCCCGGTACCCCCACAGATACGCAGTATTTT. It is translated as CASSQSPGTPTDTQYF.

J is TRBJ1-1 and V is TRBV11-2, with D possibly TRBD1 on 5 matching bases. The CDR3 is made up of 15 amino acids. Germline lookup yields CDR1 SGHAT and CDR2 FQNNGV. Trimming removed 0 bases from V and 8 bases from J, with 16 bases in between. The DNA of the CDR3 is TGTGCCAGCAGCTTAGATGGCCGAGACAGCCCAGAAGCTTTCTTT. Translated: CASSLDGRDSPEAFF. Based on the CDR3 plus reference TRBV11-2 and TRBJ1-1, the full variable domain is EAGVAQSPRYKIIEKRQSVAFWCNPISGHATLYWYQQILGQGPKLLIQFQNNGVVDDSQLPKDRFSAERLKGVDSTLKIQPAKLEDSAVYLCASSLDGRDSPEAFFGQGTRLTVV.

The chain carries TRBV3-1 (or the pseudogene TRBV3-2) and TRBJ2-3, with TRBD2 matching over 11 bases. The CDR3 sequence is 16 residues long. J gave up 3 bases and V 1 base, and 3 bases lay outside the gene matches. Germline-derived CDR1 and CDR2 are LGHDT and YNNKEL (reference sequence). CDR3 protein: CASSQGRTSGTDTQYF. The CDR3 bases are TGTGCCAGCAGCCAAGGCCGGACTAGCGGGACAGATACGCAGTATTTT.